This TCR beta chain comes out of a study of cytomegalovirus exposure and HLA in healthy donors (dated by TCRdb to the late 2010s). Background for the entire study: In an earlier analysis of several hundred of the donors, about 260 Gb of sequence data and 120 million or so unique TCR beta sequences from some 170 million T cells were reported. Among the roughly 390 genotyped donors, about 85% belonged to the genetic ancestry cluster associated with self-reported Caucasian donors. A later analysis re-analyzed previously published TCR beta repertoires from 550 to 700 donors and added high-resolution HLA genotyping to study TCR occurrence patterns. Roughly 300 gigabases of sequencing data and tens of millions of unique TCR sequences were included in an early release covering several hundred HLA-typed donors. Using immunosequencing, the study profiled T cell repertoires from 640 or so subjects and related those repertoires to cytomegalovirus serostatus. An earlier analysis of fewer than 750 of the donors used high-throughput TCR beta sequencing to judge whether each TCR beta V gene segment behaved as functional or pseudogenic. In a later genetic analysis, genome-wide SNP genotypes for about 60% of the 666 donors were used, and that subset was treated as a discovery cohort. Class I and class II HLA loci were covered by the typing at four-digit resolution. The study combined high-throughput TCR immunosequencing, statistical association of individual TCRs with disease status, and machine learning to predict cytomegalovirus infection status. The study was designed to test whether signatures of past pathogen exposure could be identified by cataloging public T cell receptors. Donor age, sex, ethnicity and CMV serostatus were collected together with the repertoire data. Every discovery cohort repertoire had been produced on one sequencing platform. The number of typed donors differed by locus: about 620-640 for A, B, C, DRB1 and DQB1; 500 to 550 for DQA1; approximately 610 for DPA1; and roughly 470 for DPB1. The later analysis used no new phenotypic data to find candidate immune exposures, relying instead on TCR beta sequences and their occurrence across donors. On average, about 200,000 unique TCR beta nucleotide sequences were sequenced per donor among about 400 genotyped donors of the cohort, with 15% to 20% of those sequences being non-productive. A separate validation cohort of over a hundred different subjects was used in addition to the roughly 640-subject first cohort. Because of strong linkage in the cohort, 5 or 6 DR-DQ haplotypes were treated as single units for association and clustering. The full study reports these points: At a false discovery rate of 0.05, a later analysis linked under 20,000 TCR beta sequences to specific HLA alleles. V-gene and J-gene trimming of TCR beta chains was associated with a missense DCLRE1C variant in a later genetic analysis, and the association was replicated in an independent cohort. A cluster of highly shared sequence variants was judged likely to represent a technical artifact of the sequencing pipeline. Broadly in line with IMGT annotations, most TCR beta V segments showed up in productive rearrangements about 87% or about 30% of the time in an earlier analysis of approximately 600 of the donors. Across donors, most TCR sequences were observed very rarely, whereas some public TCRs were present in many individuals. In a later analysis, most CMV-associated TCR beta chains were found to appear HLA-restricted, with HLA associations seemingly driven largely by CMV exposure. According to a later analysis, parvovirus B19, influenza, CMV and Epstein-Barr virus appeared linked to several top co-occurrence clusters. Linkage disequilibrium might explain the correlated functional status among segregating V segments, but an unknown experimental factor could not be ruled out. In a later analysis, TCR association rates were found to vary across HLA loci, with the most associated TCRs seen for DRB1 alleles and the fewest for HLA-C alleles. The study listed 170 or so TCR beta chains as associated with cytomegalovirus. The classifier was reported to diagnose cytomegalovirus status with high specificity and sensitivity in both the original cohort and the validation cohort. A few of the identified cytomegalovirus-associated TCR beta chains were confirmed in vitro to be specific for cytomegalovirus antigens. Assigning TCR associations to individual alleles was difficult when HLA alleles, especially DR and DQ, strongly co-occurred. According to a later genetic analysis, donors in an Asian-associated ancestry cluster had fewer N-insertions in productive TCRs than the approximately 670-donor mean. The authors suggested that the approach could potentially be generalized to other disease states and immunological phenotypes. In this cohort, only TCR beta chains were sequenced, and detectable features were limited by the absence of alpha or paired-chain data. The presence/absence analyses assumed that sequencing depth was roughly uniform across donors, and that assumption may not be true. A further reported finding was that TCR beta sequences accurately predicted the HLA-A and HLA-B alleles for most subjects in the first cohort. The 87-base-pair reads could not distinguish some IMGT-functional V segments, including TRBV6-2 and TRBV6-3, so those segments were excluded. Compared with equally common non-associated chains, HLA-associated TCR beta chains in a later analysis were more clonally expanded and had lower generation probabilities. CMV serostatus was the only immune exposure information available for the cohort. Because counts were too low, 15 or so rarely observed V segments, including chromosome 9 orphons, were excluded from the earlier analysis of a few hundred of the donors. Because HLA typing was missing for some donors at each locus, association tests included only the typed subset.

Based on the germline V gene, the CDR1 and CDR2 sequences are SGHDT and YYEEEE. The CDR3 measures 14 amino acids from cysteine to phenylalanine. Just CDR3 DNA is preserved here, 42 bases in frame from base 1. The germline ends are 8 bases apart after V is trimmed by 2 bases and J by 3 bases. On this clone: Its binding antigen is unknown. Per-base quality was not reported, and no clone a single base away is much larger than it.

In total, roughly 670 healthy bone marrow donors made up the cohort. Cohort members were all nominally healthy when sampled, although unrecorded immune exposures were likely present. The donor tested CMV seronegative, placing the donor among the 352 seronegative members of the cohort. Each donor provided a peripheral blood sample, and peripheral blood mononuclear cells were used for TCR beta sequencing. The Qiagen DNeasy Blood Extraction Kit was used to extract genomic DNA from the blood cell samples. Library preparation used the immunoSEQ multiplex PCR assay. A mixture of 60 forward primers for TCR Vbeta segments and 13 reverse primers for TCR Jbeta segments was used in the multiplex PCR. A multiplex PCR assay on genomic DNA amplified the CDR3 region of rearranged TCR beta genes. On the Illumina HiSeq System, the amplified TCR beta libraries were sequenced as 87-base-pair reads. Regarding the original processing steps: Across the roughly 640 repertoires, a later analysis counted 75 million to 90 million unique TCR beta chains, 9 million to 14 million of which were shared by at least two donors. To remove PCR and sequencing errors, raw reads were error-corrected and collapsed into unique sequences using a nearest-neighbor algorithm that merged closely related sequences. CDR3 sequences were aligned to IMGT reference sequences to assign V, D and J gene segments. For a sequence to be retained, a match of at least six nucleotides to both a V gene segment and a J gene segment was required. Rearrangements were called productive when the CDR3 lacked stop codons and stayed in frame with V and J; all others were non-productive. CDR3 was defined according to IMGT convention as the region running from the second conserved V-encoded cysteine to the conserved J-encoded phenylalanine. Sequences without an unambiguous match to a single V gene segment were excluded from the earlier analysis of approximately 560 of the donors. In an earlier analysis of 587 of the donors, V segments were called functional above 56.7% productive rearrangements and were called segregating when the between-donor standard deviation exceeded 5%. A statistical classification framework was developed to diagnose cytomegalovirus status using the catalog of TCR beta chain sequences. In a later analysis, V and J genes were assigned by comparing TCR nucleotide sequences against IMGT/GENE-DB human TR gene sequences. A later analysis assigned CDR3 sequences and most-parsimonious VDJ recombination scenarios with the TCRdist pipeline. In a later analysis, each TCR beta chain was defined by its CDR3 amino acid sequence together with its V-gene family, and reads lacking a unique V-gene family were excluded. A later analysis removed roughly 590 highly shared, low-generation-probability nucleotide sequences to deal with suspected cross-contamination and a sequencing artifact. A later analysis calculated a clonal expansion index for each public chain from normalized within-repertoire ranks of inferred template counts. Generation probabilities in a later analysis came from a VDJ recombination model fitted to out-of-frame rearrangements, and those results were checked against IGoR. In a later analysis, hypergeometric tests were used to score TCR-TCR, TCR-HLA and TCR-CMV co-occurrence, with a repertoire-size bias correction applied to TCR pairs. To estimate false discovery rates, a later analysis permuted the HLA or CMV assignments 20 times. In a later analysis, co-occurring TCRs were grouped using DBSCAN, with TCRdist sequence similarity added in when clustering inside HLA-allele-positive subsets. Co-occurrence clustering excluded repertoires with fewer than 30,000 or more than 120,000 public chains, plus five with anomalous nucleotide sharing. Sourced from immuneACCESS, this table was stored by TCRdb with only in-frame sequences that have V and J called. A share of the clones is absent; for the studies checked, an unresolved V gene accounts for under half, and the remainder has no known explanation. The D gene and trimming were derived from the DNA, and the V and J assignments and clone size from that table. In this sample the table shows 160,000 or so clones, 70% to 80% of which occur a single time. The ten largest clones take up roughly 4.2% of the sample.

The receptor comes from a man aged 35 to 55 in good health and CMV-seronegative. This chain is built from TRBV5-6 and TRBJ2-2; the D segment could be TRBD2, given 5 matching bases. What was sequenced was PBMCs. In nucleotides, the sequence is TGTGCCAGCAGCTTCGAGGGTTACACCGGGGAGCTGTTTTTT. It translates as CASSFEGYTGELFF. With the rest looked up from the reference TRBV5-6 and TRBJ2-2 genes rather than sequenced, the full variable domain is DAGVTQSPTHLIKTRGQQVTLRCSPKSGHDTVSWYQQALGQGPQFIFQYYEEEERQRGNFPDRFSGHQFPNYSSELNVNALLLGDSALYLCASSFEGYTGELFFGEGSRLTVL.